The rows below give T cell receptor beta chains drawn from one sample of a study of cytomegalovirus exposure and HLA in healthy donors. Clones were sequenced by immunoSEQ multiplex PCR, and TCRdb holds only the in-frame ones, with some missing. The repertoire holds approximately 170,000 clones, less than 85% seen once, with approximately 16% in the top ten. Sequencing was carried out using PBMCs. The receptors here all came from a man between 18 and 35 years old in good health and CMV-seropositive. CDR3s include the opening cysteine and the closing phenylalanine or tryptophan. The D gene is left open where the match is weak. Not every row has a clone size; where given, it reads once, few, many or a size class.

TRBJ2-7 TRBD2 once TRBV27 TGTGCCAGCAGGCCCGCGGGGGGAACCTACGAGCAGTACTTC CASRPAGGTYEQYF
TRBJ2-7 TRBD1 NA TRBV7-9 TGTGCCAGCGCCCTGTGGGGGACAGGGTCCTACGAGCAGTACTTC CASALWGTGSYEQYF
TRBJ1-1 TRBD1 NA TRBV19 TGTGCCAGTAGTACGACAGGGCCCACTGAAGCTTTCTTT CASSTTGPTEAFF
TRBJ2-2 NA NA TRBV4-2 TGTGCCAGCAGCCAAGAGCTCGGCGGGGAGCTGTTTTTT CASSQELGGELFF
TRBJ1-2 NA NA TRBV12-5 TGTGCTACGCGGATAGGAAACTATGGCTACACCTTC CATRIGNYGYTF
TRBJ2-3 TRBD2 NA TRBV11-1 TGTGCCAGCAGCTCTAGCGGGAGGATAACCACAGATACGCAGTATTTT CASSSSGRITTDTQYF
TRBJ1-4 TRBD1 NA TRBV11-3 TGTGCCAGCAGTCAGCCGCGGCAGGGGGTTGTAATAGGAGATGAAAAACTGTTTTTT CASSQPRQGVVIGDEKLFF
TRBJ2-3 NA NA TRBV27 TGTGCCAGCAGTTTATTTCCGGGGAAAGCTGATACGCAGTATTTT CASSLFPGKADTQYF
TRBJ2-7 NA NA TRBV7-9 TGTGCCAGCAGCTCCGGGGACTCCTACGAGCAGTACTTC CASSSGDSYEQYF
TRBJ2-7 TRBD2 NA TRBV27 TGTGCCAGCAGTTTACGAGCGGGGACCCACTACGAGCAGTACTTC CASSLRAGTHYEQYF
TRBJ1-2 TRBD1 NA TRBV4-1 TGCGCCAGCAGCCATATAGGACAGGGTGACTATGGCTACACCTTC CASSHIGQGDYGYTF
TRBJ2-3 TRBD1 NA TRBV28 TGTGCCACCCGGACAGGGGGCACAGATACGCAGTATTTT CATRTGGTDTQYF
TRBJ1-2 NA NA TRBV7-9 TGTGCCAGCAGCTTAGAGGGGGTTTATGGCTACACCTTC CASSLEGVYGYTF
TRBJ2-7 NA NA TRBV4-2 TGTGCCAGCAGCCAAGATAGAATGTCCTACGAGCAGTACTTC CASSQDRMSYEQYF
TRBJ1-1 NA few TRBV11-3 TGTGCCAGCAGCTTAGGCGGGGGTTCGAACACTGAAGCTTTCTTT CASSLGGGSNTEAFF
TRBJ2-2 TRBD1 NA TRBV5-1 TGCGCCAGCAGTTTTCCAGGGGGCTTGAACACCGGGGAGCTGTTTTTT CASSFPGGLNTGELFF
TRBJ1-4 NA NA TRBV15 TGTGCCACCAGCAGAGTCCACAGTGCAACTAATGAAAAACTGTTTTTT CATSRVHSATNEKLFF
TRBJ2-1 NA NA TRBV11-2 TGTGCCAGCAGCTTAGAGGTTCGGGGCAATGAGCAGTTCTTC CASSLEVRGNEQFF